Included here is one T cell receptor beta chain sequence, with context. This clone occurred once. The antigen this receptor binds is unknown. Base qualities were left out, and no much larger clone turns up one base away. In light of the paper, this sample's time point label describes: about 28 days (+/-7) after the second vaccine dose. AZD1222 recipients given second doses at about 4 weeks or at about 12 weeks were pooled, since spike-specific TCR depth and breadth were not found to differ between the two schedules. The vaccinee samples were drawn from two UK trials, COV001 and COV002, one of which was a single-blind randomized controlled phase 2/3 trial testing AZD1222 (ChAdOx1 nCoV-19) in healthy adults. Trial participant PBMC samples were collected at day 0 and day 28 after the second dose for TCRbeta chain sequencing. From a lookup of the germline V gene (reference sequence), CDR1 and CDR2 are LGHDT and YNNKEL. Trimming takes 4 bases from V and 4 bases from J, and the germline ends sit 16 bases apart. From the cysteine through the phenylalanine, the CDR3 covers 15 amino acids. CDR3 DNA is the only sequence kept; it has 45 bases, read in frame from the first base.

This specimen comes from a study of T cell responses to AZD1222 COVID-19 vaccine (dated by TCRdb to about 2021). For the study in its entirety: TCR sequencing covered more than 230 trial participants: 200 to 210 given two doses of AZD1222 and around 25 given two doses of MenACWY control vaccine. Trial participants were enrolled by age into 18-55, 56-69 and 70-plus year subgroups, with around 150, 28 and 57 TCR-sequenced participants respectively. The research as a whole found: In the small 56-69-year group, the increase in depth fell short of significance, most likely because of low power. CD4 TCRs associated with the vaccine covered the entire spike protein, and the dominant responses were in regions 160-218 and 743-854. Conclusions about previously exposed vaccinees are limited, since just five or six AZD1222 recipients were seropositive for SARS-CoV-2 at baseline. Nearly half of unique spike-specific TCRs reportedly recognized epitopes outside regions mutated in the B.1.351 and B.1.1.7 variants. After two AZD1222 doses, spike-specific TCR breadth and depth were significantly higher than at day 0 and than in MenACWY recipients. Participants were mostly white British, with more females than males. The authors suggested clonal diversity may have been underestimated. No day 14 peak-response samples were available, so repertoires were characterized only after the peak T cell response.

The CDR3 regions of human TCRbeta chains were subjected to immunosequencing. Concerning the study's data processing: TCRs in the repertoires were compared against a reference library of SARS-CoV-2-specific TCRs that had been generated with the MIRA antigen-specificity platform. Breadth was defined as the fraction of unique TCRs that were SARS-CoV-2-associated, and depth was defined as the fraction of total T cells that were SARS-CoV-2-associated. Using the MIRA data, every spike-specific TCR was mapped to the spike region that the TCR reacted to and assigned to either a CD4 or a CD8 class. Log10-transformed breadth and depth values were compared by one-way ANOVA with Sidak's multiple comparisons tests. TCRdb's version of the immuneACCESS table is confined to in-frame rearrangements and falls short of the full clone set. An unresolved V gene accounts for under half of the shortfall where checked; the remainder is of unknown origin. From that table come the V and J calls and clone size; the DNA was used to work out D and trimming. This sample gives some 190,000 clones in total; approximately 89% of them show up just once. The ten top clones hold 1.5% to 2% of the sample.

The receptor comes from an adult who received the AZD1222 COVID-19 vaccine. Here the sequenced sample was peripheral blood, taken 28 days after the second AZD1222 dose. The V and J genes are TRBV3-1 (or the pseudogene TRBV3-2) and TRBJ2-5; the D gene identity is not certain. The sequenced DNA: TGTGCCAGCAGCCCGTTTCGGACGCTAGGAGAGACCCAGTACTTC. Its coded protein is CASSPFRTLGETQYF.